The 24 T cell receptor beta chains listed next were all sequenced from one sample in a study of T cell responses to AZD1222 COVID-19 vaccine. Produced via immunoSEQ multiplex PCR; TCRdb's table is partial and in-frame only. The sample consists of some 130,000 clones, 80% to 90% of them appearing once. The specimen was peripheral blood, collected on day 0 of AZD1222 vaccination. These receptors all stem from an adult in good health.

The V call is TRBV7-8, the J call TRBJ2-1; TRBD2 might be the D (6 bases). The CDR3 extends over 11 amino acids. The V and J ends lost 5 bases and 9 bases respectively, with 8 bases between them. Looked up from germline, CDR1 is SGHVS and CDR2 is FQNEAQ. The CDR3 loop reads CASSTGVEQFF. For the CDR3, the DNA is TGTGCCAGCAGCACGGGGGTTGAGCAGTTCTTC.

The rearrangement uses TRBV5-4 and TRBJ2-6; 10 positions agree with TRBD1. J lost 1 base, V lost 2 bases, and 6 bases had no gene match. This CDR3 comprises 18 residues. Germline assignment: CDR1 SGHNT and CDR2 YYREEE (reference sequence). The CDR3 here is CASSFGGTGVSGANVLTF. The CDR3 coding sequence is TGTGCCAGCAGCTTCGGCGGGACAGGGGTTTCTGGGGCCAACGTCCTGACTTTC.

The chain combines TRBV6-5 with TRBJ2-7, with 7 bases matching TRBD1. This CDR3 contains 15 residues. Trimming cost V 8 bases and J 2 bases; bases outside gene matches: 12. Germline V gene sequence: CDR1 MNHEY, CDR2 SVGAGI. CDR3 in amino acids: CASVRPGQMAYEQYF. The DNA of the CDR3 is TGTGCCAGCGTCCGCCCGGGACAGATGGCCTACGAGCAGTACTTC.

This clone was recorded a few times. The V and J genes are TRBV12-3 or TRBV12-4 and TRBJ2-2; D possibly corresponds to TRBD1 (5 bases). The CDR3 sequence is 13 residues long. V lost 6 bases to trimming and J lost 2 bases, with 7 bases between them. The chain's CDR3 is CASRRTNTGELFF. In DNA, the CDR3 is TGTGCCAGCAGGAGGACAAACACCGGGGAGCTGTTTTTT.

This clone was seen more than once but under ten times. This sequence joins TRBV5-1 and TRBJ1-2; a possible D gene is TRBD1 (5 bases). V lost 0 bases to trimming and J lost 6 bases, with 15 bases between them. CDR3 size: 15 residues. Looked up from germline, CDR1 is SGHRS and CDR2 is YFSETQ. This CDR3 reads CASSLAVGAGNGYTF. DNA for the CDR3: TGCGCCAGCAGCTTGGCCGTAGGGGCTGGGAATGGCTACACCTTC.

The chain combines TRBV12-3 or TRBV12-4 with TRBJ2-7; TRBD1 agrees at 7 bases. This CDR3 spans 13 amino acids. The junction had 10 bases not matched to a gene; V was cut back by 6 bases and J by 8 bases. Written as DNA, the CDR3 is TGTGCCAGCAGGGCGACAGGGTCAACGCAGCAGTACTTC. As protein: CASRATGSTQQYF.

This clone was seen a handful of times. The rearrangement links TRBV5-1 to TRBJ1-1, with 7 bases that match TRBD1. The V gene end was trimmed by 2 bases and the J gene end by 4 bases; junction bases not matched to a gene: 5. Germline values: CDR1 SGHRS, CDR2 YFSETQ. This CDR3 is 14 amino acids long. CDR3 residues: CASSFQGVGTEAFF. In nucleotides, the CDR3 is TGCGCCAGCAGCTTTCAGGGGGTTGGCACTGAAGCTTTCTTT.

The chain combines TRBV7-2 with TRBJ2-7; maybe TRBD1 (6 bases). V was pared by 4 bases and J by 2 bases, with 18 bases between. The germline V gene encodes CDR1 SGHTA and CDR2 FQGNSA. The CDR3 loop spans 16 amino acids. The CDR3 loop is CASSCHDRIPTYEQYF. The DNA of the CDR3 is TGTGCCAGCAGCTGCCACGACAGGATACCGACCTACGAGCAGTACTTC.

The rearrangement joins TRBV13 to TRBJ2-7; weak D call: TRBD2 (7 bases). V was pared by 7 bases and J by 0 bases, with 16 bases between. Germline assignment: CDR1 PRHDT and CDR2 FYEKMQ (reference sequence). The CDR3 has 15 residues. The CDR3 is CASTIRGGVSYEQYF. In nucleotides, the CDR3 is TGTGCCAGCACCATCAGAGGGGGGGTCTCCTACGAGCAGTACTTC. Drawing the rest from reference TRBV13 and TRBJ2-7, the complete variable domain is AAGVIQSPRHLIKEKRETATLKCYPIPRHDTVYWYQQGPGQDPQFLISFYEKMQSDKGSIPDRFSAQQFSDYHSELNMSSLELGDSALYFCASTIRGGVSYEQYFGPGTRLTVT.

CDR3 bases: TGTGCCAGCAGCAATTGGGGTGGGCGCCCGGGCATTCAGCCCCAGCATTTT. This sequence encodes CASSNWGGRPGIQPQHF. The chain carries TRBV5-6 and TRBJ1-5, with D unclear. The CDR3 has 17 residues. Germline CDR1 and CDR2: SGHDT and YYEEEE. Trimming pared 4 bases from V and 6 bases from J, leaving 23 bases between.

The rearrangement links TRBV19 to TRBJ2-5; TRBD1 matches at 8 bases. The CDR3 length is 16 residues. Germline values: CDR1 LNHDA, CDR2 SQIVND (reference sequence). V dropped 5 bases and J dropped 0; count of bases not matched to a gene: 8. The chain's CDR3 is CASSSRQGRDQETQYF. CDR3 in DNA: TGTGCCAGTAGTTCTCGACAGGGGAGAGACCAAGAGACCCAGTACTTC.

The chain joins TRBV13 to TRBJ2-7; TRBD2 agrees at 11 bases. The CDR3 length is 20 residues. Per the germline V gene, CDR1 is PRHDT and CDR2 is FYEKMQ (reference sequence). The ends lost 0 bases at V and 0 bases at J; junction bases unmatched: 13. The CDR3 DNA reads TGTGCCAGCAGCTTAGGCATTCCCGGTCTAGCGGGGGGTTTCTCCTACGAGCAGTACTTC. Encoded protein: CASSLGIPGLAGGFSYEQYF.

The chain is built from TRBV10-1 and TRBJ2-3; 12 bases line up with TRBD2. Trimming at V came to 6 bases and at J to 5 bases, leaving 3 bases not matched to a gene. The CDR3 covers 14 residues. Germline values: CDR1 WNHNN, CDR2 SYGVQD (reference sequence). Here the CDR3 DNA reads TGCGCCAGCAGCGTGACTAGCGGGGGAGATACGCAGTATTTT. This sequence encodes CASSVTSGGDTQYF.

V gene TRBV2 combines with J gene TRBJ2-7; D possibly corresponds to TRBD1 (6 bases). Per the germline V gene, CDR1 is SNHLY and CDR2 is FYNNEI. This CDR3 contains 19 residues. V was pared by 5 bases and J by 1 base, with 27 bases between. CDR3 in amino acids: CASSTTGKQGPYTSYEQYF. The CDR3, as DNA: TGTGCCAGCAGTACTACAGGGAAGCAGGGGCCCTACACTTCCTACGAGCAGTACTTC. Full variable domain (rest looked up from reference TRBV2 and TRBJ2-7): EPEVTQTPSHQVTQMGQEVILRCVPISNHLYFYWYRQILGQKVEFLVSFYNNEISEKSEIFDDQFSVERPDGSNFTLKIRSTKLEDSAMYFCASSTTGKQGPYTSYEQYFGPGTRLTVT.

The J gene is TRBJ1-2, the V gene TRBV19, with 8 bases that match TRBD1. Germline trimming cut 7 bases from V and 7 bases from J; bases unmatched to any gene: 11. The length of the CDR3 is 14 residues. Germline-derived CDR1 and CDR2 are LNHDA and SQIVND (reference sequence). This chain's CDR3 is CASTHLDRDSGYTF. The CDR3 DNA sequence: TGTGCCAGTACCCATTTGGACAGGGATAGTGGCTACACCTTC.

This clone was observed a single time. V usage is TRBV5-6 and J usage is TRBJ1-2; no clear D. The CDR3 contains 15 residues. CDR1 is SGHDT and CDR2 is YYEEEE in the germline V gene. The V and J ends lost 6 bases and 8 bases respectively, with 23 bases between them. This chain's CDR3 is CASMATTGPRLGYTF. For the CDR3, the DNA is TGTGCCAGCATGGCGACCACGGGTCCTCGCCTAGGCTACACCTTC.

This chain joins TRBV29-1 and TRBJ2-1; D gene ambiguous. The CDR3 covers 9 residues. Trimming stripped 3 bases from V and 12 bases from J, with 6 bases between. Germline values: CDR1 SQVTM, CDR2 ANQGSEA. The CDR3 sequence: CSVEGGQFF. The CDR3, as DNA: TGCAGCGTTGAGGGCGGGCAGTTCTTC.

The chain is built from TRBV18 and TRBJ1-4; weak D call: TRBD1 (5 bases). Germline CDR1 reads KGHSH; CDR2 reads LQKENI. The CDR3 has 12 amino acids. V was shortened by 1 base and J by 14 bases, with 11 bases between the two germline ends. For the CDR3, the DNA is TGTGCCAGCTCACCACAGGCAGGGAGGCTGTTTTTT. It yields the protein CASSPQAGRLFF.

The chain employs TRBV6-5 and TRBJ1-2; 8 positions agree with TRBD1. The length of the CDR3 is 14 residues. Germline V gene sequence: CDR1 MNHEY, CDR2 SVGAGI. The junction had 8 bases not matched to a gene; V was cut back by 7 bases and J by 4 bases. The CDR3 loop reads CASTKGQGTYGYTF. The DNA of the CDR3 is TGTGCCAGCACTAAAGGACAGGGCACCTATGGCTACACCTTC.

The rearrangement uses TRBV4-3 and TRBJ2-7; D unresolved. This CDR3 has 14 amino acids. V lost 1 base, J lost 0 bases, and 7 bases lay in between. Germline CDR1 and CDR2: LGHNA and YSLEER. DNA of the CDR3: TGCGCCAGCAGCCAAGGGACGAGCTCCTACGAGCAGTACTTC. It is translated as CASSQGTSSYEQYF.

The J gene is TRBJ2-7, the V gene TRBV12-3 or TRBV12-4; D call uncertain. This CDR3 spans 13 amino acids. With 3 bases removed from V and 2 bases from J, the gap between germline ends came to 8 bases. The CDR3 region is CASSLNRAYEQYF. CDR3 coding DNA: TGTGCCAGCAGTTTGAATAGGGCCTACGAGCAGTACTTC.

This clone has more than one count but fewer than ten. The junction does not match germline at one end; this may be a read error. This chain connects TRBV10-3 to TRBJ2-5, with a tentative D call TRBD2 (5 bases). CDR1 is ENHRY and CDR2 is SYGVKD in the germline V gene. The CDR3 is made up of 11 amino acids. This chain's CDR3 is CAISEGLSSDF. DNA for the CDR3: TGTGCCATCAGTGAGGGACTCTCCTCCGACTTC.

The chain combines TRBV7-2 with TRBJ1-6, with TRBD1 matching over 9 bases. CDR1 SGHTA and CDR2 FQGNSA come from the germline V gene. With 4 bases clipped from V and 13 bases from J, the junction kept 8 bases outside the gene matches. This CDR3 has 14 amino acids. The CDR3 DNA sequence: TGTGCCAGCAGCTCCCGGGGACAGGGAGGGCCCCTCCACTTT. Its protein is CASSSRGQGGPLHF. The whole variable domain, filled in from reference TRBV7-2 and TRBJ1-6, reads GAGVSQSPSNKVTEKGKDVELRCDPISGHTALYWYRQSLGQGLEFLIYFQGNSAPDKSGLPSDRFSAERTGGSVSTLTIQRTQQEDSAVYLCASSSRGQGGPLHFGNGTRLTVT.

The chain uses TRBV19 and TRBJ2-2, with D unclear. Per germline, CDR1 LNHDA and CDR2 SQIVND (reference sequence). This CDR3 contains 15 residues. With 2 bases removed from V and 1 base from J, the gap between germline ends came to 8 bases. The CDR3: CASSILARNTGELFF. Here the CDR3 DNA reads TGTGCCAGTAGTATATTGGCAAGGAACACCGGGGAGCTGTTTTTT. The entire variable domain, with the rest obtained from reference TRBV19 and TRBJ2-2, is as follows: DGGITQSPKYLFRKEGQNVTLSCEQNLNHDAMYWYRQDPGQGLRLIYYSQIVNDFQKGDIAEGYSVSREKKESFPLTVTSAQKNPTAFYLCASSILARNTGELFFGEGSRLTVL.